Shown below are 3 T cell receptor beta chains from a single sample sequenced in a study of T-cell reconstitution after alpha-beta-depleted transplantation in children. The library targeted TCRbeta and was prepared with unique molecular identifiers. TCRdb re-called the PCR reads with MiXCR, one entry per CDR3 protein. The sample lists 450,000 to 700,000 distinct CDR3 sequences, roughly 30% occurring once. Sequencing used PBMCs, obtained before TCRalphabeta/CD19-depleted stem cell transplant. The receptor source for this set is a boy under three years old with Wiskott-Aldrich syndrome, due to receive a stem cell transplant.

This clonotype showed up just a few times. The rearrangement uses TRBV27 and TRBJ1-5; D remains unclear. V gave up 2 bases and J gave up 8 bases, with 10 bases separating them. From germline, CDR1 is MNHEY and CDR2 SMNVEV (reference sequence). This CDR3 comprises 13 residues. This CDR3 is CASSLKGMKPQHF. The CDR3, as DNA: TGTGCCAGCAGTTTAAAGGGTATGAAGCCCCAGCATTTT.

The sample holds a few counts of this clonotype. V usage is TRBV25-1 and J usage is TRBJ2-7, with 12 bases fitting TRBD2. There are 15 residues in the CDR3. Trimming at V came to 3 bases and at J to 2 bases, leaving 2 bases not matched to a gene. The germline V gene has CDR1 MGHDK and CDR2 SYGVNS. CDR3 bases: TGTGCCAGCAGTGAGCGACTAGCGGGAGCCTACGAGCAGTACTTC. Residues: CASSERLAGAYEQYF.

This clonotype was found a few times. The chain carries TRBV5-1 and TRBJ2-3, with a possible D match to TRBD2 (6 bases). Germline assignment: CDR1 SGHRS and CDR2 YFSETQ. V gave up 0 bases and J gave up 1 base, with 9 bases separating them. The CDR3 runs 15 residues. The CDR3: CASSLVADRTDTQYF. CDR3 nucleotides: TGCGCCAGCAGCTTGGTAGCGGACCGCACAGATACGCAGTATTTT.